This entry lists 28 T cell receptor beta chains sequenced from one sample in a study of blood T cell repertoires in COVID-19. Data came from immunoSEQ multiplex PCR; TCRdb stores just in-frame clones and leaves some out. The sample yields a few hundred thousand clones, roughly 89% seen once. The sequenced sample was peripheral blood. These receptors all come from an older woman with COVID-19, enrolled during active disease.

The chain has TRBV20-1 and TRBJ2-3; no firm D call. The V end was cut by 3 bases, the J end by 4 bases, with 5 bases between. CDR3 length: 11 residues. CDR1 is DFQATT and CDR2 is SNEGSKA in the germline V gene (reference sequence). The CDR3, as DNA: TGCAGTGCTAGGAGGTCAGATACGCAGTATTTT. It specifies CSARRSDTQYF.

The chain has TRBV5-1 and TRBJ2-1, with a possible D match to TRBD2 (6 bases). CDR1 and CDR2 (germline): SGHRS, YFSETQ. The CDR3 consists of 13 residues. Trimming shortened V by 0 bases and J by 10 bases, and 11 bases separated the two germline ends. The CDR3 spells CASSLETGGEQFF. CDR3 DNA sequence: TGCGCCAGCAGCTTGGAGACCGGGGGAGAGCAGTTCTTC. Looking up the rest from reference TRBV5-1 and TRBJ2-1 gives the full variable domain: KAGVTQTPRYLIKTRGQQVTLSCSPISGHRSVSWYQQTPGQGLQFLFEYFSETQRNKGNFPGRFSGRQFSNSRSEMNVSTLELGDSALYLCASSLETGGEQFFGPGTRLTVL.

CDR3 region: CASNHATSGVGADTQYF. The CDR3 DNA follows: TGCGCCAGCAATCATGCGACTAGCGGGGTCGGGGCAGATACGCAGTATTTT. J is TRBJ2-3 and V is TRBV5-1; TRBD2 matches at 11 bases. The germline V gene encodes CDR1 SGHRS and CDR2 YFSETQ. V shed 6 bases, J shed 4 bases, and the junction held 13 bases outside the gene matches. This CDR3 has 17 amino acids.

As regards this clone: This CDR3 is also generated by other DNA sequences in the sample. The V gene is TRBV9, the J gene TRBJ1-1, with D perhaps TRBD1 (5 bases). Germline lookup yields CDR1 SGDLS and CDR2 YYNGEE. The ends were cut back, 1 base at V and 1 base at J, with 8 bases in the middle. The CDR3 is 14 amino acids. CDR3 DNA: TGTGCCAGCAGCGTATCAGGGCAGAACACTGAAGCTTTCTTT. This encodes CASSVSGQNTEAFF. The complete variable domain, with remaining parts taken from reference TRBV9 and TRBJ1-1, reads DSGVTQTPKHLITATGQRVTLRCSPRSGDLSVYWYQQSLDQGLQFLIQYYNGEERAKGNILERFSAQQFPDLHSELNLSSLELGDSALYFCASSVSGQNTEAFFGQGTRLTVV.

This clone was recorded a few times. The chain links TRBV5-1 to TRBJ1-4; weak D call: TRBD1 (6 bases). CDR1 is SGHRS and CDR2 is YFSETQ in the germline V gene. This CDR3 is 21 amino acids long. V lost 2 bases to trimming and J lost 0 bases, with 26 bases between them. CDR3 nucleotide sequence: TGCGCCAGCAGCTTCACGAGAGGGCCTCGACAGGAGGATGCAACTAATGAAAAACTGTTTTTT. Its protein product is CASSFTRGPRQEDATNEKLFF.

The rearrangement joins TRBV5-4 to TRBJ1-1, with unresolved D. Trimming took off 4 bases at V and 4 bases at J, with 5 bases between the two ends. The CDR3 length is 11 residues. Germline V gene data show CDR1 as SGHNT and CDR2 as YYREEE (reference sequence). The CDR3 region is CASSAGTEAFF. The CDR3 bases are TGTGCCAGCAGCGCGGGCACTGAAGCTTTCTTT.

The chain uses TRBV15 and TRBJ1-5; D not certain. Trimming removed 1 base at V and 1 base at J, with 8 bases between. The germline CDR1 and CDR2 sequences are LNHNV and YYDKDF (reference sequence). This CDR3 spans 15 amino acids. CDR3 bases: TGTGCCACCAGCAGAGGCCAGGTCAGCAATCAGCCCCAGCATTTT. It specifies CATSRGQVSNQPQHF.

The chain couples TRBV7-9 to TRBJ1-2; 7 nucleotides align to TRBD1. J was trimmed by 1 base and V by 4 bases; bases with no gene match: 9. The CDR3 has 16 residues. The germline V gene has CDR1 SEHNR and CDR2 FQNEAQ (reference sequence). Here the CDR3 reads CASSSLGTALNYGYTF. CDR3 DNA sequence: TGTGCCAGCAGCTCTTTGGGGACAGCTCTTAACTATGGCTACACCTTC.

The chain carries TRBV4-3 and TRBJ2-3; 12 nucleotides line up with TRBD2. The V gene's germline CDR1 is LGHNA and CDR2 YSLEER. V was pared by 5 bases and J by 3 bases, with 6 bases of the junction left unmatched. The length of the CDR3 is 16 residues. The CDR3, as DNA: TGCGCCAGCAGCGCTAGCGGGGGGGCGAGGACAGATACGCAGTATTTT. Translated, it gives CASSASGGARTDTQYF.

V and J are TRBV5-6 and TRBJ1-2; 7 bases are a match to TRBD1. J was trimmed by 2 bases and V by 2 bases; bases with no gene match: 0. This CDR3 spans 13 amino acids. Germline values: CDR1 SGHDT, CDR2 YYEEEE. CDR3 sequence (DNA): TGTGCCAGCAGCTTAGGGGGCAACTATGGCTACACCTTC. Its protein is CASSLGGNYGYTF.

In its sample, this clone was seen once. The chain uses TRBV19 and TRBJ1-2, with 8 bases lining up with TRBD1. This CDR3 contains 13 residues. Looked up from germline, CDR1 is LNHDA and CDR2 is SQIVND (reference sequence). V lost 6 bases, J lost 7 bases, and 7 bases stayed unmatched. DNA for the CDR3: TGTGCCAGTAGCGGACACGACAGGGGTGGCTACACCTTC. Translated, it gives CASSGHDRGGYTF.

The chain employs TRBV27 and TRBJ1-1; 7 bases are shared with TRBD1. CDR1 is MNHEY, CDR2 SMNVEV, per germline (reference sequence). V dropped 5 bases and J dropped 3; count of bases not matched to a gene: 3. The CDR3 covers 13 residues. CDR3 amino acids: CASSGTAHTEAFF. Written as DNA, the CDR3 is TGTGCCAGCAGTGGGACAGCACACACTGAAGCTTTCTTT.

V and J are TRBV3-1 (or the pseudogene TRBV3-2) and TRBJ1-2; the D is unclear. CDR1 is LGHDT and CDR2 is YNNKEL in the germline V gene (reference sequence). The CDR3 consists of 13 residues. Between the trimmed V and J ends, which lost 2 bases and 8 bases, there was a span of 12 bases. The CDR3: CASSQSERPGYTF. CDR3 DNA: TGTGCCAGCAGCCAATCCGAGAGGCCCGGCTACACCTTC.

The chain combines TRBV7-2 with TRBJ1-1; maybe TRBD1 (5 bases). V dropped 4 bases and J dropped 0 bases, with 12 bases sitting between them. Per germline, CDR1 SGHTA and CDR2 FQGNSA. The CDR3 spans 15 residues. As DNA, the CDR3 is TGTGCCAGCAGCTCAGCCGGGACTTTGAACACTGAAGCTTTCTTT. As protein: CASSSAGTLNTEAFF. The entire variable domain, with the rest obtained from reference TRBV7-2 and TRBJ1-1, is as follows: GAGVSQSPSNKVTEKGKDVELRCDPISGHTALYWYRQSLGQGLEFLIYFQGNSAPDKSGLPSDRFSAERTGGSVSTLTIQRTQQEDSAVYLCASSSAGTLNTEAFFGQGTRLTVV.

The genes are TRBV30 and TRBJ1-1, with D unresolved. The V end lost 4 bases, the J end lost 8 bases, and 17 bases lay between the germline ends. Germline values: CDR1 GTSNPN, CDR2 SVGIG (reference sequence). The CDR3 sequence is 13 residues long. This chain's CDR3 is CAWMFGSRREAFF. CDR3 nucleotide sequence: TGTGCCTGGATGTTCGGCTCTCGGAGGGAAGCTTTCTTT.

The CDR3 region is CSVDRQATEAFF. The DNA of the CDR3 is TGCAGCGTTGACCGCCAGGCCACTGAAGCTTTCTTT. The rearrangement uses TRBV29-1 and TRBJ1-1; unclear D gene. CDR3 length equals 12 residues. Trimming pared 3 bases from V and 4 bases from J, leaving 9 bases between. Germline V gene lookup returns CDR1 SQVTM and CDR2 ANQGSEA.

This clone appeared once. The chain combines TRBV18 with TRBJ1-2, with TRBD1 identical over 9 bases. Germline CDR1 KGHSH, CDR2 LQKENI. This CDR3 comprises 13 residues. V trimming: 5 bases; J trimming: 4 bases; junction bases outside the gene matches: 2. For the CDR3, the DNA is TGTGCCAGCTCAGAACAGGGGGCCTATGGCTACACCTTC. Translated, it gives CASSEQGAYGYTF.

The V gene is TRBV6-5, the J gene TRBJ2-5; 7 bases are shared with TRBD1. Germline values: CDR1 MNHEY, CDR2 SVGAGI. V was pared by 7 bases and J by 1 base, with 9 bases of the junction left unmatched. CDR3 length: 15 residues. The CDR3 coding sequence is TGTGCCAGCACTCTGACAGGGATGAGCCAAGAGACCCAGTACTTC. Amino acid sequence: CASTLTGMSQETQYF.

This chain links TRBV11-2 with TRBJ2-5, with TRBD1 as a possible D gene (5 bases). Between the trimmed V and J ends, which lost 5 bases and 5 bases, there was a span of 12 bases. Germline CDR1 is SGHAT and CDR2 is FQNNGV. The CDR3 extends over 13 amino acids. The chain's CDR3 is CASSPSAGETQYF. Here the CDR3 DNA reads TGTGCCAGCAGCCCAAGCGCAGGGGAGACCCAGTACTTC.

This sequence joins TRBV2 and TRBJ2-7, with D perhaps TRBD2 (6 bases). The CDR3 loop spans 12 amino acids. The V and J ends lost 7 bases and 10 bases respectively, with 17 bases between them. Germline V CDR1 and CDR2: SNHLY, FYNNEI. The CDR3 protein is CASTGTPPSQYF. CDR3 coding DNA: TGTGCCAGCACCGGGACTCCGCCTAGTCAGTACTTC. The full variable domain, in which reference TRBV2 and TRBJ2-7 provide the parts outside the CDR3, is EPEVTQTPSHQVTQMGQEVILRCVPISNHLYFYWYRQILGQKVEFLVSFYNNEISEKSEIFDDQFSVERPDGSNFTLKIRSTKLEDSAMYFCASTGTPPSQYFGPGTRLTVT.

The chain employs TRBV5-1 and TRBJ2-1; tentative D call: TRBD1 (5 bases). The V and J ends lost 2 bases and 3 bases respectively, with 15 bases between them. Germline V gene lookup returns CDR1 SGHRS and CDR2 YFSETQ. The CDR3 covers 16 residues. The CDR3, as DNA: TGCGCCAGCAGCTTAGGCCAGGGTGGGGTCTACAATGAGCAGTTCTTC. This codes for CASSLGQGGVYNEQFF. Full variable domain (missing parts from reference TRBV5-1 and TRBJ2-1): KAGVTQTPRYLIKTRGQQVTLSCSPISGHRSVSWYQQTPGQGLQFLFEYFSETQRNKGNFPGRFSGRQFSNSRSEMNVSTLELGDSALYLCASSLGQGGVYNEQFFGPGTRLTVL.

This chain connects TRBV15 to TRBJ1-3; 7 bases agree with TRBD1. V was clipped by 1 base and J by 2 bases; unmatched bases: 2. Germline CDR1 LNHNV, CDR2 YYDKDF (reference sequence). This CDR3 is 15 amino acids long. CDR3 nucleotide sequence: TGTGCCACCAGCAGAGGGGACAGCGCTGGAAACACCATATATTTT. Protein: CATSRGDSAGNTIYF.

Here the CDR3 DNA reads TGTGCCAGCAGCTTATTACTGACAGCTAGCTCCTATAATTCACCCCTCCACTTT. It specifies CASSLLLTASSYNSPLHF. The chain carries TRBV7-2 and TRBJ1-6; tentatively, D is TRBD1 (5 bases). Germline CDR1 reads SGHTA; CDR2 reads FQGNSA. Trimming took 2 bases from V and 0 from J, leaving 14 bases between them. There are 18 residues in the CDR3.

The J gene is TRBJ2-7, the V gene TRBV19, with 7 bases matching TRBD1. Germline V gives CDR1 LNHDA, CDR2 SQIVND (reference sequence). The CDR3 contains 16 residues. V was clipped by 1 base and J by 6 bases; unmatched bases: 12. CDR3 sequence: CASSIGWGQRSSEQYF. CDR3 sequence (DNA): TGTGCCAGTAGTATAGGGTGGGGACAGAGGTCTTCCGAGCAGTACTTC.

V usage is TRBV6-5 and J usage is TRBJ1-4; D call uncertain. The CDR3 spans 12 residues. CDR1 is MNHEY, CDR2 SVGAGI, per germline. V dropped 6 bases and J dropped 4 bases, with 6 bases sitting between them. The CDR3 sequence is CASRGDNEKLFF. DNA for the CDR3: TGTGCCAGCAGGGGAGATAATGAAAAACTGTTTTTT.

This clone showed up many times. This sequence joins TRBV19 and TRBJ2-7; 12 bases fit TRBD2. Trimming at V came to 4 bases and at J to 1 base, leaving 2 bases not matched to a gene. The CDR3 consists of 15 residues. Germline V gives CDR1 LNHDA, CDR2 SQIVND (reference sequence). The CDR3 reads CASSKTSGGSYEQYF. CDR3 sequence (DNA): TGTGCCAGTAGTAAGACTAGCGGGGGTTCCTACGAGCAGTACTTC.

The rearrangement joins TRBV18 to TRBJ1-2, with D tentatively TRBD1 (5 bases). Deletions cut 2 bases from V and 5 bases from J, with 18 bases between. The CDR3 sequence is 16 residues long. CDR1 KGHSH and CDR2 LQKENI come from the germline V gene. CDR3 sequence reads: CASSPSGHPGVYGYTF. The CDR3 DNA is TGTGCCAGCTCACCATCCGGTCATCCGGGGGTATATGGCTACACCTTC.

The CDR3 reads CAIMALSGTGGLDEQYF. CDR3 DNA: TGTGCCATCATGGCCCTATCCGGGACAGGGGGACTTGACGAGCAGTACTTC. The V gene is TRBV10-3, the J gene TRBJ2-7, with 11 nucleotides matching TRBD1. V lost 7 bases, J lost 5 bases, and 16 bases stayed unmatched. Germline V gene lookup returns CDR1 ENHRY and CDR2 SYGVKD. The CDR3 sequence is 17 residues long.